This T cell receptor beta chain comes out of a study of T cell clonotyping in hematopoietic cell transplantation. Notes on the study in general: Graft donor and pretransplant recipient Inverse Simpson Index values predicted broader posttransplant TCR diversity.

This table comes from immunoSEQ multiplex PCR, and its TCRdb copy is limited to in-frame clones, with some not included. Among approximately 8,400 clones listed, around 90% were seen once. As to this clone: Its cognate antigen is unknown.

V lost 7 bases and J lost 1, with 17 bases in between. From germline, CDR1 is SGHTA and CDR2 FQGTGA. This CDR3 is 16 amino acids long. The receptor's source is a male patient between 60 and 69 years old who had an allogeneic stem cell transplant from a related donor, so the T cells may come from the graft donor. Some clones in this sample may be carry-over from other donors' samples. Sequenced here: peripheral blood mononuclear cells, sampled at the time of graft-versus-host disease after allogeneic stem cell transplant. V gene TRBV7-3 combines with J gene TRBJ1-5; tentative D call: TRBD1 (6 bases). The CDR3 here is CASTMKPGGSNQPQHF. CDR3 nucleotide sequence: TGTGCCAGCACCATGAAGCCGGGGGGCAGCAATCAGCCCCAGCATTTT.